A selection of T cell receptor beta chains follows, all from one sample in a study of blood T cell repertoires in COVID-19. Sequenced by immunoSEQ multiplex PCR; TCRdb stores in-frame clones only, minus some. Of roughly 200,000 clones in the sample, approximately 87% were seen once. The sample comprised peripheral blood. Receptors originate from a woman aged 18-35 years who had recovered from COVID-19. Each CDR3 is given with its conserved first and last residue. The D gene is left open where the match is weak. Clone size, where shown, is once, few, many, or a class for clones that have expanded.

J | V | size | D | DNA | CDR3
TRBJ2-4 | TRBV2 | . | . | TGTGCCAGCAGTGACGAGGGTTTCGTTGCCAAAAACATTCAGTACTTC | CASSDEGFVAKNIQYF
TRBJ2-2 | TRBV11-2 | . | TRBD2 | TGTGCCAGCAGCCCCGGGGCGCGGGGGGGGGAGCTGTTTTTT | CASSPGARGGELFF
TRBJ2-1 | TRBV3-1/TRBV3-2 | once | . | TGTGCCAGCAGCACCCTCGGGGGGCGTCTGAACAATGAGCAGTTCTTC | CASSTLGGRLNNEQFF
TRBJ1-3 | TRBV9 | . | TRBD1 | TGTGCCAGCAGCGGGCCAGGGGGCACTGGAAACACCATATATTTT | CASSGPGGTGNTIYF
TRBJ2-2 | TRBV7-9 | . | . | TGTGCCAGCAGCTCAAAGGTGGGCTTGGACACCGGGGAGCTGTTTTTT | CASSSKVGLDTGELFF
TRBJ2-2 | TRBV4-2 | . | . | TGTGCCAGCAGCCATCTTGGGGAGCTGTTTTTT | CASSHLGELFF
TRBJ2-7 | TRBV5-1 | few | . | TGCGCCAGCAGCGTAGACAGGCGACTCTACGAGCAGTACTTC | CASSVDRRLYEQYF
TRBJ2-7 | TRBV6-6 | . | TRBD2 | TGTGCCAGCAGTTCAAGGACTAGCGGGGCCTACGAGCAGTACTTC | CASSSRTSGAYEQYF
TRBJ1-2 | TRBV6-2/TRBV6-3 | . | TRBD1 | TGTGCCAGCAGTCAGACCACAGGGGGTCGGCTTGGCTACACCTTC | CASSQTTGGRLGYTF
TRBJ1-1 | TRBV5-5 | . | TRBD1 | TGTGCCAGCAGCTTCGGACAGGGATCGTCAGAAGCTTTCTTT | CASSFGQGSSEAFF
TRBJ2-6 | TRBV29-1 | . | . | TGCAGCGTTGATACCCAAGGGAGTGGGGCCAACGTCCTGACTTTC | CSVDTQGSGANVLTF
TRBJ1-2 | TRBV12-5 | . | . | TGTGCTAGTGGGTCCGGGGCGTTATCTCGGAGGGATGGCTACACCTTC | CASGSGALSRRDGYTF
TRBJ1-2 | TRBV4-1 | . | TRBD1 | TGCGCCAGCAGCCAAGGGACAGGGGGCGCCGGCTACACCTTC | CASSQGTGGAGYTF
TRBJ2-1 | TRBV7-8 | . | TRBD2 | TGTGCCAGCAGCACACCCCGGGGGGTTAGCGGGGGCCTGTCCCTCTACAATGAGCAGTTCTTC | CASSTPRGVSGGLSLYNEQFF
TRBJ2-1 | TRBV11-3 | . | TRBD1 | TGTGCCAGCAGCTTAGCCGGACAGGGCTACAATGAGCAGTTCTTC | CASSLAGQGYNEQFF
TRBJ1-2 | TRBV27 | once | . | TGTGCCAGCAGTTCGGACGGACAATATGGCTACACCTTC | CASSSDGQYGYTF
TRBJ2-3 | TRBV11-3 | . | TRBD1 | TGTGCCAGCAGCTTAGGACAGGGTAAAACAGATACGCAGTATTTT | CASSLGQGKTDTQYF
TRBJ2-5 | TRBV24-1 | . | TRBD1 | TGTGCCACCAGTGAGAGACAGGGAATTCGAGAGACCCAGTACTTC | CATSERQGIRETQYF
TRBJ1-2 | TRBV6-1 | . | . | TGTGCCAGCAGTGAAGGGGGCCCATTGTACGGCTATGGCTACACCTTC | CASSEGGPLYGYGYTF
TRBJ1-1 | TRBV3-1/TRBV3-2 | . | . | TGTGCCAGCAGCCAAGATACAGGGAATACTGAAGCTTTCTTT | CASSQDTGNTEAFF
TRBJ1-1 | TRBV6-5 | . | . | TGTGCCAGCAGGAGGTCCCGCCCGAACACTGAAGCTTTCTTT | CASRRSRPNTEAFF
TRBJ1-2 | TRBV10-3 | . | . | TGTGCCATCAGTGAGGGGCAGTCCTATGGCTACACCTTC | CAISEGQSYGYTF
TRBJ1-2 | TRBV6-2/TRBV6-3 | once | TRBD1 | TGTGCCAGCAGTTACCGACAGGGACTAGGCGAAAAATATGGCTACACCTTC | CASSYRQGLGEKYGYTF
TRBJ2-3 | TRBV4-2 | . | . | TGTGCCAGCAGCCAAGCCCCGGAGGGCACAGATACGCAGTATTTT | CASSQAPEGTDTQYF
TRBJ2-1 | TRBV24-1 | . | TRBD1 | TGTGCCACCAGTGATGTCGACAGGGCGCCCTACAATGAGCAGTTCTTC | CATSDVDRAPYNEQFF
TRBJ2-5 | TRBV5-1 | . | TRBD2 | TGCGCCAGCAGCTTGGCTGGGACTAGCTCCGGGAGGGAGACCCAGTACTTC | CASSLAGTSSGRETQYF
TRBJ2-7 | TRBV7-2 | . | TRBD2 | TGTGCCAGCAGCTTGGTTGGGACTATTACCTACGAGCAGTACTTC | CASSLVGTITYEQYF
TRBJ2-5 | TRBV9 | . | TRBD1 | TGTGCCAGCAGCGTTGGGGACAGGGGGCGCAGGGAGACCCAGTACTTC | CASSVGDRGRRETQYF
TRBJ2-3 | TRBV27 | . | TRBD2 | TGTGCCAGCCGACTAGCGGGGGGAGATACGCAGTATTTT | CASRLAGGDTQYF
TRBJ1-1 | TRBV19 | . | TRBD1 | TGTGCCAGCGGACAGGGTTCAATCACTGAAGCTTTCTTT | CASGQGSITEAFF
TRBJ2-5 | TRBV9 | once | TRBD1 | TGTGCCAGCAGCGGGGAGACAGGGTCCGGAGAGACCCAGTACTTC | CASSGETGSGETQYF
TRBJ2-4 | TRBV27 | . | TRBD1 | TGTGCCAGTAGGACAGGGGCGAGTAACATTCAGTACTTC | CASRTGASNIQYF
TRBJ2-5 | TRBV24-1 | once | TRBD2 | TGTGCCACCAGTGAGCAGACCGGGACTAGCGAGAAAGAGACCCAGTACTTC | CATSEQTGTSEKETQYF
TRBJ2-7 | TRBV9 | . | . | TGTGCCAGCAGCCTCGGACCTGGGGGGGAGCAGTACTTC | CASSLGPGGEQYF
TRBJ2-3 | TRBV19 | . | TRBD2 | TGTGCCAGTAGCGATTCCCCTGGGGCTAGCGGATCTAGCACAGATACGCAGTATTTT | CASSDSPGASGSSTDTQYF
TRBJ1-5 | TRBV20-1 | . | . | TGCAGTGCTAGTTCCGGGTCTCAGCCCCAGCATTTT | CSASSGSQPQHF
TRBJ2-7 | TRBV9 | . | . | TGTGCCAGCAGCGGCTCGGGACACCTCTACGAGCAGTACTTC | CASSGSGHLYEQYF
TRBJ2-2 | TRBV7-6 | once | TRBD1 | TGTGCCAGCAGCCCGACAGGGGGCACCGGGGAGCTGTTTTTT | CASSPTGGTGELFF
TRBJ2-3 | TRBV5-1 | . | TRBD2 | TGCGCCAGCAGCCTTGGACTAGCGGGAGGCACAGATACGCAGTATTTT | CASSLGLAGGTDTQYF
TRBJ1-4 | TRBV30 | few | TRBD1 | TGTGCCTGGGAGAGGGGACAGGGCAATGAAAAACTGTTTTTT | CAWERGQGNEKLFF
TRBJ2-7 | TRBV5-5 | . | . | TGTGCCAGCAGCACGCCTACAGGTTCCAACGAGCAGTACTTC | CASSTPTGSNEQYF
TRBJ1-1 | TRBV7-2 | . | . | TGTGCCAGCAGCTTAAGCATCGGTCGTCGCCGGGGGGGCACTGAAGCTTTCTTT | CASSLSIGRRRGGTEAFF
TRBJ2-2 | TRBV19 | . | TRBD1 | TGTGCCAGCCACAGGGGATTCACCGGGGAGCTGTTTTTT | CASHRGFTGELFF
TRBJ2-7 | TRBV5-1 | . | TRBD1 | TGCGCCAGCAGCTTAGGGGACAGGAACTACGAGCAGTACTTC | CASSLGDRNYEQYF
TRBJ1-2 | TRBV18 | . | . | TGTGCCAGCTCACCAAGTGAACAGTACTATGGCTACACCTTC | CASSPSEQYYGYTF
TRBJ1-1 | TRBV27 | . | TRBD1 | TGTGCCAGCAGTTTGTGGACAGGGGCGGCGACTGAAGCTTTCTTT | CASSLWTGAATEAFF
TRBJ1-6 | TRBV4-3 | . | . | TGCGCCAGCAGCCAAGGGGGACAAGATAATTCACCCCTCCACTTT | CASSQGGQDNSPLHF
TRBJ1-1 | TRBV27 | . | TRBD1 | TGTGCCAGCAGTGCAGACAGGGGGGCTGAAGCTTTCTTT | CASSADRGAEAFF
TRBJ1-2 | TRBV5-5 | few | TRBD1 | TGTGCCAGCAGCATCACAGGGGGCGAGCATGGCTACACCTTC | CASSITGGEHGYTF
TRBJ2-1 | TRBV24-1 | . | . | TGTGCCACCAGTGAAAGCGGAAGCTCCTACAATGAGCAGTTCTTC | CATSESGSSYNEQFF
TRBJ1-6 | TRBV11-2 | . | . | TGTGCCAGCAGCTTAGGGACTTTTGATGGGAGTCCCCTCCACTTT | CASSLGTFDGSPLHF
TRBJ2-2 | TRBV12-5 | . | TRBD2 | TGTGCTAGTGGTTTGGTAGCGGGGTTGAACACCGGGGAGCTGTTTTTT | CASGLVAGLNTGELFF
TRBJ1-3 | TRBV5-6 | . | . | TGTGCCAGCAGCTTGTGGGGCAGGCTAATCTCTGGAAACACCATATATTTT | CASSLWGRLISGNTIYF
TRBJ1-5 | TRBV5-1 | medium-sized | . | TGCGCCAGCAGCTTGGAGGGGGGCAATCAGCCCCAGCATTTT | CASSLEGGNQPQHF
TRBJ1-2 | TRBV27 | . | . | TGTGCCAGCGCACAACTCGGTAGAGGCTATGGCTACACCTTC | CASAQLGRGYGYTF
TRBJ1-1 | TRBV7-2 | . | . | TGTGCCAGCAGCTTCGGTAGAGCTGAAGCTTTCTTT | CASSFGRAEAFF
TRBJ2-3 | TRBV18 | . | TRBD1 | TGTGCCAGCTCACCGGGACAGGCGGGCACAGATACGCAGTATTTT | CASSPGQAGTDTQYF